This TCR beta chain was identified during a study of graft-versus-host responses after intestinal transplantation. Germline assignment: CDR1 MNHNS and CDR2 SASEGT. The CDR3 consists of 15 residues. Between the trimmed V and J ends, which lost 5 bases and 4 bases, there was a span of 15 bases. Profiled with immunoSEQ multiplex PCR; TCRdb holds only in-frame clones, not every one. Of just under 65,000 clones listed, roughly 90% are singletons. On this clone itself: Its antigen is unknown.

Sequences were derived from unstimulated CD8+ T cells sorted from spleen or lymph node cells, sampled before transplant. The V call is TRBV6-1, the J call TRBJ2-1; D not resolved. This TCR was recovered from a human donor who was the organ donor for an intestinal transplant. CDR3 coding DNA: TGTGCCAGCAGTTCCACCCCGGGTCCTTACAATGAGCAGTTCTTC. Its protein is CASSSTPGPYNEQFF.